The rows below give T cell receptor beta chains drawn from one sample of a study of cytomegalovirus exposure and HLA in healthy donors. The repertoire was sequenced with immunoSEQ multiplex PCR; TCRdb's copy has only in-frame clones and lacks some. The sample consists of about 120,000 clones, 77% of them appearing once. Sequenced material: PBMCs. The source is a man aged 35 to 55 in good health and CMV-seropositive. Both conserved end residues are part of each CDR3. The order of the fields is D gene, clone size, J gene, V gene, CDR3 DNA, CDR3 protein. D genes are given only for firm matches. A clone size is listed for some rows: how often the clone was seen (once, few, many), or a class if it is expanded.

d_call: -
clone_size: few
j_call: TRBJ2-1
v_call: TRBV6-5
cdr3_nt: TGTGCCAGCAGTTACTTTCAGGGGTACAATGAGCAGTTCTTC
cdr3_aa: CASSYFQGYNEQFF

d_call: -
clone_size: -
j_call: TRBJ1-5
v_call: TRBV28
cdr3_nt: TGTGCCAGCAGACTTAGGGGTTGGAGGGTTCAGCCCCAGCATTTT
cdr3_aa: CASRLRGWRVQPQHF

d_call: -
clone_size: -
j_call: TRBJ1-6
v_call: TRBV6-5
cdr3_nt: TGTGCCAGCAGTTTCCGGGACAAAGTTTCACCCCTCCACTTT
cdr3_aa: CASSFRDKVSPLHF

d_call: TRBD2
clone_size: few
j_call: TRBJ2-2
v_call: TRBV5-1
cdr3_nt: TGCGCCAGCAGCGGAACGGGACTAGCGGGGGGGCCAGGCACCGGGGAGCTGTTTTTT
cdr3_aa: CASSGTGLAGGPGTGELFF

d_call: -
clone_size: -
j_call: TRBJ1-5
v_call: TRBV2
cdr3_nt: TGTGCCAGCAGTGTATCAGGACAGATATATAGCAATCAGCCCCAGCATTTT
cdr3_aa: CASSVSGQIYSNQPQHF

d_call: -
clone_size: -
j_call: TRBJ1-1
v_call: TRBV28
cdr3_nt: TGTGCCACCACCCGCGGGGGGCAGGGTGAAGCTTTCTTT
cdr3_aa: CATTRGGQGEAFF

d_call: TRBD1
clone_size: -
j_call: TRBJ1-4
v_call: TRBV4-1
cdr3_nt: TGCGCCAGCAGCCTACGCGGGCAGGGGGCGGCTGAAAAACTGTTTTTT
cdr3_aa: CASSLRGQGAAEKLFF

d_call: -
clone_size: -
j_call: TRBJ1-2
v_call: TRBV30
cdr3_nt: TGTGCCTGGAGTGTCAGGGGAAGCAACTATGGCTACACCTTC
cdr3_aa: CAWSVRGSNYGYTF

d_call: -
clone_size: -
j_call: TRBJ1-3
v_call: TRBV13
cdr3_nt: TGTGCCAGCAGCCCCGGGGGTGGAAACACCATATATTTT
cdr3_aa: CASSPGGGNTIYF

d_call: TRBD1
clone_size: -
j_call: TRBJ1-1
v_call: TRBV19
cdr3_nt: TGTGCCAGTACCAGGACAGGTCTTAACACTGAAGCTTTCTTT
cdr3_aa: CASTRTGLNTEAFF

d_call: -
clone_size: -
j_call: TRBJ2-7
v_call: TRBV30
cdr3_nt: TGTGCCTGGAAGGAGGGGCAGCTGCCGACCTACGAGCAGTACTTC
cdr3_aa: CAWKEGQLPTYEQYF